The sequence of this T cell receptor (beta chain) was determined in a study of response to subunit inactivated influenza vaccine. Study-level findings and limits: The authors suggested that few new T cells are recruited per seasonal influenza vaccination.

TCRdb recomputed calls from the RT-PCR reads with MiXCR, one row per CDR3 protein. The sample lists approximately 500,000 distinct CDR3 sequences; approximately 22% were seen once. Germline V gene lookup returns CDR1 LNHNV and CDR2 YYDKDF (reference sequence). This CDR3 is built from 15 residues. The V gene lost 0 bases and the J gene lost 2 bases, with 9 bases spanning the gap. As regards this clonotype: Antigen specificity is unknown.

The same sample was also studied in work on T cells expressing NK-cell markers. That source adds: The cDNA for TCR beta came from 5'RACE template switching with UMIs. Underlying the TCR beta repertoires were sorted CD3+CD56+NKG2C+, CD3+CD56+NKG2C- and CD3+CD56-NKG2C+ T cells. Sorting was limited to alpha-beta TCR-expressing T cells with an anti-gamma-delta TCR antibody in several experiments.

This clonotype originated in a man between 50 and 59 years old who received an inactivated influenza vaccine. The sample was CD4+ T cells sorted from PBMCs, taken 11 to 12 days after vaccination. The chain couples TRBV15 to TRBJ2-3; the D is unclear. CDR3 region: CATSRERLITDTQYF. DNA of the CDR3: TGTGCCACCAGCAGAGAACGGCTAATCACAGATACGCAGTATTTT.